This paragraph covers one T cell receptor (beta chain) sequence. This entry comes from a study of cytotoxic CD8 clonotypes in ibrutinib-treated CLL. This CDR3 spans 13 amino acids. Unmatched junction bases numbered 1, after V lost 4 bases and J lost 4 bases. CDR1 and CDR2 from the germline V gene are MNHNY and SVGAGI (reference sequence). Measured with immunoSEQ multiplex PCR; TCRdb has only the in-frame clones, and not every one. This table holds some 290,000 clones, about 77% found once. The origin of this receptor is a human donor with chronic lymphocytic leukemia. The chain links TRBV6-6 to TRBJ1-3; 7 bases fit TRBD1. The sample was PBMCs, taken before ibrutinib treatment. The CDR3: CASSLDRGNTIYF. In DNA form, the CDR3 reads TGTGCCAGCAGTTTGGACAGGGGAAACACCATATATTTT.